This T cell receptor (beta chain) was captured in a study of blood T cell repertoires in COVID-19. The CDR3 covers 14 residues. CDR1 is LNHDA, CDR2 SQIVND, per germline (reference sequence). The V end lost 6 bases, the J end lost 1 base, and 12 bases lay between the germline ends. Produced via immunoSEQ multiplex PCR; TCRdb's table is partial and in-frame only. This table has hundreds of thousands of clones, around four fifths appearing once. This receptor was obtained from a man under 40 with acute COVID-19. Sequenced sample: PBMCs or T cells enriched from blood (not recorded which). The chain employs TRBV19 and TRBJ1-2; possible D gene TRBD1, 5 bases. CDR3 in amino acids: CASRGPGGNYGYTF. As DNA, the CDR3 is TGTGCCAGTAGGGGCCCCGGGGGTAACTATGGCTACACCTTC.